The entry that follows covers one T cell receptor (beta chain) sequence. The antigen remains undetermined. The V and J ends lost 3 bases and 4 bases respectively, with 9 bases between them. CDR3 size: 13 residues. Germline V CDR1 and CDR2: SGDLS, YYNGEE. TCRdb redid the calling of the 5' RACE reads with MiXCR, one entry per CDR3 protein. The sample yields roughly 340,000 distinct CDR3 sequences, approximately 30% seen once. The data belong to a study of identical twins' blood T cells. Study-level results: Top TCRbeta clonotypes were shared more with twin than unrelated donors. V gene usage reportedly matched far better within twin pairs than unrelated donors.

The chain joins TRBV9 to TRBJ2-3, with D unresolved. The TCR originated in a woman aged 18 to 55 in good health. Source material: PBMCs. The DNA for the CDR3 is TGTGCCAGCAGCGCCCCAACGCCAGATACGCAGTATTTT. It is translated as CASSAPTPDTQYF.